The rows below give T cell receptor beta chains drawn from one sample of a study of blood T cell repertoires in COVID-19. Sequencing was performed with immunoSEQ multiplex PCR; in TCRdb, only in-frame clones are kept and a portion is missing. Among hundreds of thousands of clones listed, around nine tenths were seen once. Sequencing used peripheral blood. These receptors were collected from a woman between 18 and 29 years old who had recovered from COVID-19. Both conserved end residues are trimmed from each CDR3. The order of the fields is V gene, clone size, J gene, CDR3 protein. Only some rows state a clone size, as once, few, many or a class for expanded clones.

TRBV29-1	-	TRBJ1-2	SVPEDARTKNYGYT
TRBV6-5	-	TRBJ1-2	ASSMTGAYGYT
TRBV11-3	-	TRBJ2-5	ASTPQGSETQY
TRBV4-1	-	TRBJ1-6	ASSLGQGDNSPLH
TRBV6-5	few	TRBJ1-3	ASSYAAGISGNTIY
TRBV30	-	TRBJ1-1	AWGQHRGTEAF
TRBV29-1	-	TRBJ2-1	SVLAGVSNEQF
TRBV9	-	TRBJ2-1	ASSAWGEAYNEQF
TRBV12-3/TRBV12-4	-	TRBJ1-4	ASSFGGGEKLF
TRBV13	once	TRBJ2-2	ASSLAGALTGELF
TRBV6-5	-	TRBJ1-2	ASSRRQGRGYGYT
TRBV19	-	TRBJ2-3	ASSKQGTDTQY
TRBV7-2	-	TRBJ2-6	ASSSMRYSGANVLT
TRBV5-6	once	TRBJ1-5	ASSLFRVDQPQH
TRBV10-3	-	TRBJ1-1	AISEPTGNTEAF
TRBV19	few	TRBJ2-2	ASSIGGTANTGELF
TRBV6-5	once	TRBJ1-1	ASSIGQGRTEAF
TRBV20-1	-	TRBJ1-4	SAIDRGGEKLF
TRBV9	-	TRBJ2-1	ASSLSLRLATNNEQF